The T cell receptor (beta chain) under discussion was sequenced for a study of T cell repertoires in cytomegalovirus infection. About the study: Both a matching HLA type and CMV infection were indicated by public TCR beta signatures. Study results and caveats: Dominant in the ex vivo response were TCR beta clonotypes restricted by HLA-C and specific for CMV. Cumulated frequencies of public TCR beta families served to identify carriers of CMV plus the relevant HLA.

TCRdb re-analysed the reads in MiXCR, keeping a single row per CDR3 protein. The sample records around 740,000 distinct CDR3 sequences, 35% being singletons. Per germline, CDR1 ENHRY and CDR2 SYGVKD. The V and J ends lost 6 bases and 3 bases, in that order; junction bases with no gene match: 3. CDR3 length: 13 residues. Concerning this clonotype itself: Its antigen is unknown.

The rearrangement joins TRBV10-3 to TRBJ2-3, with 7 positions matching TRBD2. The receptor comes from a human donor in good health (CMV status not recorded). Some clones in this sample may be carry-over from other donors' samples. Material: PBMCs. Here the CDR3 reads CAIRPGGTDTQYF. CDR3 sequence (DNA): TGTGCCATCAGGCCGGGGGGTACAGATACGCAGTATTTT.